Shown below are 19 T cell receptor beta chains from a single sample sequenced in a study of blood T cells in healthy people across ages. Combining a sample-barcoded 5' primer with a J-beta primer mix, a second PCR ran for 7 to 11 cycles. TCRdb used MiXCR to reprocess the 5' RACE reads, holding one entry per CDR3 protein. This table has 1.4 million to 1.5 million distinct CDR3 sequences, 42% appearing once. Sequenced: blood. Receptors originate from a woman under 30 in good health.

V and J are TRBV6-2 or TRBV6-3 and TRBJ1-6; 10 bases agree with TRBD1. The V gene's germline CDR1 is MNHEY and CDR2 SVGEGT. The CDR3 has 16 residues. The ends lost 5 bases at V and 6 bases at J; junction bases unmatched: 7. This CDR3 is CASSPAGTGVNSPLHF. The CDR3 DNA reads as TGTGCCAGCAGTCCCGCGGGGACAGGGGTTAATTCACCCCTCCACTTT.

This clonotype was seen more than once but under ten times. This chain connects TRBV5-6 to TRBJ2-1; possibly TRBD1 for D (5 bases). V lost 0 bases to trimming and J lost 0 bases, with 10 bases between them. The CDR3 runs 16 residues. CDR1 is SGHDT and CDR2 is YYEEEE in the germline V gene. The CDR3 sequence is CASSLDRGSSYNEQFF. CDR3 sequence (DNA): TGTGCCAGCAGCTTGGATAGGGGTAGCTCCTACAATGAGCAGTTCTTC. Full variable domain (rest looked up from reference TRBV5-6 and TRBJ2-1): DAGVTQSPTHLIKTRGQQVTLRCSPKSGHDTVSWYQQALGQGPQFIFQYYEEEERQRGNFPDRFSGHQFPNYSSELNVNALLLGDSALYLCASSLDRGSSYNEQFFGPGTRLTVL.

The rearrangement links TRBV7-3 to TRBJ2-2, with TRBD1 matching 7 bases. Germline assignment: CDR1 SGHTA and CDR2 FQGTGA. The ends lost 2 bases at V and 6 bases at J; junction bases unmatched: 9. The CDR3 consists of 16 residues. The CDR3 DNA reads TGTGCCAGCAGCTTATGGGACAGTCGGAAGGCCGGGGAGCTGTTTTTT. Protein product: CASSLWDSRKAGELFF.

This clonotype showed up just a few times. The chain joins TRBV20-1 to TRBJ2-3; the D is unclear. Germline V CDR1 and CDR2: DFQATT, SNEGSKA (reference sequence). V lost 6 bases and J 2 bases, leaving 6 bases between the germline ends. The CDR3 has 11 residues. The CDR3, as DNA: TGCAGTGCGGGGTACACAGATACGCAGTATTTT. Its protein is CSAGYTDTQYF.

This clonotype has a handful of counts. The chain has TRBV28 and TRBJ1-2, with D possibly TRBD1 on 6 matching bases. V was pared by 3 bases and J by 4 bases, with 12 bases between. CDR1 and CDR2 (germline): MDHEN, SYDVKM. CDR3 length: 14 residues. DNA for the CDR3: TGTGCCAGCAGTTTGCGTGGACAGCCCTATGGCTACACCTTC. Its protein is CASSLRGQPYGYTF.

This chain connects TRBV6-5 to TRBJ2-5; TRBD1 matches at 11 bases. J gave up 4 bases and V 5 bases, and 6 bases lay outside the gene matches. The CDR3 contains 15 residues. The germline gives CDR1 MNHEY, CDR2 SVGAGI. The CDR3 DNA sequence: TGTGCCAGCAGTCAGGGACAGGGGGTACGAGAGACCCAGTACTTC. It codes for CASSQGQGVRETQYF.

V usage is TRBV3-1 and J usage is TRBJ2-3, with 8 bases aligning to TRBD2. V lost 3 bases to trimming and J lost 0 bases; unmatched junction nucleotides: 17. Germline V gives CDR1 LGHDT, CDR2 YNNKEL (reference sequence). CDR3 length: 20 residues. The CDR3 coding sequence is TGTGCCAGCAGCCAGGCTGAACCGGGACTAGGATACCCTAGCACAGATACGCAGTATTTT. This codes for CASSQAEPGLGYPSTDTQYF.

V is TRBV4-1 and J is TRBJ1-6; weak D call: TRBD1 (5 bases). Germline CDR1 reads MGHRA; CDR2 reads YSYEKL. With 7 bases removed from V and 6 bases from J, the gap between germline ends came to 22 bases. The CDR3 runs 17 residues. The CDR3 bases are TGCGCCAGCACCAAAGGCCGGCAGGGCGAGGCTAATTCACCCCTCCACTTT. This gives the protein CASTKGRQGEANSPLHF.

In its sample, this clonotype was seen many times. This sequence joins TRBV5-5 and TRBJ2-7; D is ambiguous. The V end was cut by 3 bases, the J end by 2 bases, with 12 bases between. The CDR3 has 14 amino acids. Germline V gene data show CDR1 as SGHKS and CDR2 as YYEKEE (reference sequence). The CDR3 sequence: CASSYRTGTYEQYF. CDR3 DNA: TGTGCCAGCAGCTATAGAACTGGAACCTACGAGCAGTACTTC.

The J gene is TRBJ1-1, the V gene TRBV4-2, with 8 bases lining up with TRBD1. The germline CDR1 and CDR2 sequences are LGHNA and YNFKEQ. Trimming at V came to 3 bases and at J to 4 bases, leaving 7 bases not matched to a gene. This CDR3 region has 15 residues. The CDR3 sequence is CASSQDQTGGTEAFF. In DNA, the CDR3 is TGTGCCAGCAGCCAGGACCAAACAGGGGGCACTGAAGCTTTCTTT.

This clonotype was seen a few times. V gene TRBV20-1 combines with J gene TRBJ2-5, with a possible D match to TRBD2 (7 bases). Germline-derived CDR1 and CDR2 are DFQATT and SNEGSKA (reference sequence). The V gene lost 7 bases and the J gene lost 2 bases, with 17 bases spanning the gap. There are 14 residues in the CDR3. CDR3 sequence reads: CSEKGGETQETQYF. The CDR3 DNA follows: TGCAGTGAAAAAGGGGGGGAGACTCAAGAGACCCAGTACTTC.

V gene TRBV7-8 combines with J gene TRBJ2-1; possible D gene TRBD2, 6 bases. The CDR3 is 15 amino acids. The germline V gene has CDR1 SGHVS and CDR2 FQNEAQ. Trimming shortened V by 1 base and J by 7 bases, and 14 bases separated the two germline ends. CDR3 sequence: CASSLELSAGNEQFF. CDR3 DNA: TGTGCCAGCAGCTTAGAATTAAGCGCGGGAAATGAGCAGTTCTTC.

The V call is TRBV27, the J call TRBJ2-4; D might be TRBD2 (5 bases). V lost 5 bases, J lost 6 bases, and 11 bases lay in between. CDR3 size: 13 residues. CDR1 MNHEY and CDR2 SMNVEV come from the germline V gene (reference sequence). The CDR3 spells CASSQRAGNIQYF. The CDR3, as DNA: TGTGCCAGCAGTCAGAGGGCCGGAAACATTCAGTACTTC.

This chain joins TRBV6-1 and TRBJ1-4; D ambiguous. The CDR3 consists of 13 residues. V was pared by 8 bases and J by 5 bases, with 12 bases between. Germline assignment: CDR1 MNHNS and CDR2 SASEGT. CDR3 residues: CASGSAPNEKLFF. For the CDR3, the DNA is TGTGCCAGCGGTTCGGCCCCCAATGAAAAACTGTTTTTT.

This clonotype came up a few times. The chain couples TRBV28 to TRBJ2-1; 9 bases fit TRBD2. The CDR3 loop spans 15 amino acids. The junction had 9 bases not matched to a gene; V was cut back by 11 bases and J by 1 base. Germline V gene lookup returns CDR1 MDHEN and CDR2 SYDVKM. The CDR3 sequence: CAGGGGGVSYNEQFF. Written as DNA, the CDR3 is TGTGCCGGGGGCGGCGGGGGGGTGTCCTACAATGAGCAGTTCTTC.

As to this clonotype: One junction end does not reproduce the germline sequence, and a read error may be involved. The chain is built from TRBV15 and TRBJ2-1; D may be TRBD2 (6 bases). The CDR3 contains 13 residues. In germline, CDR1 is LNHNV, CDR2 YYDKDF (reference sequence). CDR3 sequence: CATRRDSDNEQFF. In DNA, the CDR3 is TGTGCCACTAGGAGGGACTCCGACAATGAGCAGTTCTTC.

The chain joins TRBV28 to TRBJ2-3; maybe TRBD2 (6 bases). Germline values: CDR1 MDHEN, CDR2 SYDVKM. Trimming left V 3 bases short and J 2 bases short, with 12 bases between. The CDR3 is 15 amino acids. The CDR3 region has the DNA TGTGCCAGCAGTTTTGGGGAGGATCACACAGATACGCAGTATTTT. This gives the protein CASSFGEDHTDTQYF.

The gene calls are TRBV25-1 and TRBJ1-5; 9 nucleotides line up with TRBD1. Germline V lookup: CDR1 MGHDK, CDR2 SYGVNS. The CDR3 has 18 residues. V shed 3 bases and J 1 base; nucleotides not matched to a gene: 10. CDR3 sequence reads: CASSEGTGPIWSNQPQHF. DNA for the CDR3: TGTGCCAGCAGTGAGGGGACAGGGCCTATATGGAGCAATCAGCCCCAGCATTTT. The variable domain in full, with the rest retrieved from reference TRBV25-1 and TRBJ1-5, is EADIYQTPRYLVIGTGKKITLECSQTMGHDKMYWYQQDPGMELHLIHYSYGVNSTEKGDLSSESTVSRIRTEHFPLTLESARPSHTSQYLCASSEGTGPIWSNQPQHFGDGTRLSIL.

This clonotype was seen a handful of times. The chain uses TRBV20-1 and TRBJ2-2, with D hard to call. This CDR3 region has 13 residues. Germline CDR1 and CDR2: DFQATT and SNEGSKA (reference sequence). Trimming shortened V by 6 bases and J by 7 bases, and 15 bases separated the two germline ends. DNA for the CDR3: TGCAGTGCCGAGGATCCTATCCTCGGGGAGCTGTTTTTT. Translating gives CSAEDPILGELFF.